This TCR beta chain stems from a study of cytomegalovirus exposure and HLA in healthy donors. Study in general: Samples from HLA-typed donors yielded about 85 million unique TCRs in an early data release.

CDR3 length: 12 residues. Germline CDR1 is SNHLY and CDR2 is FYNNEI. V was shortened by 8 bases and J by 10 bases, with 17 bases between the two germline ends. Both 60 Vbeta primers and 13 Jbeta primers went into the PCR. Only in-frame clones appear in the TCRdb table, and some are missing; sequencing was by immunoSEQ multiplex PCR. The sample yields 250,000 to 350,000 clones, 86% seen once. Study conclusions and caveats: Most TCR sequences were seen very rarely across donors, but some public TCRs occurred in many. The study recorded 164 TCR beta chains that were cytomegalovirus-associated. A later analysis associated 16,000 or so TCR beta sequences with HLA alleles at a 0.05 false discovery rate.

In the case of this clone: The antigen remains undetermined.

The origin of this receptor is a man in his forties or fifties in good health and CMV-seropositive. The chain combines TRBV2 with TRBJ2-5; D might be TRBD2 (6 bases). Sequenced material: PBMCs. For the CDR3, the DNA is TGTGCCAGCTTAGGTAGCGGACCGGTCCAGTACTTC. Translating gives CASLGSGPVQYF.